This T cell receptor (beta chain) is from a study of chemoradiotherapy in HPV16-positive cancers. Method: immunoSEQ multiplex PCR; TCRdb's copy keeps in-frame clones and lacks some. Of more than 20,000 clones listed, 70% to 90% were seen once; the top ten hold less than 2.5%. Between the trimmed V and J ends, which lost 0 bases and 4 bases, there was a span of 20 bases. The length of the CDR3 is 17 residues. Germline V lookup: CDR1 SGHDT, CDR2 YYEEEE. This material consisted of blood, taken from a patient who underwent chemoradiotherapy. V and J are TRBV5-6 and TRBJ2-7; D is ambiguous. The source is a human donor with HPV-associated anogenital cancer. CDR3 protein: CASSLAPRPPTGYEQYF. The DNA for the CDR3 is TGTGCCAGCAGCTTGGCCCCTCGTCCCCCTACCGGGTACGAGCAGTACTTC.